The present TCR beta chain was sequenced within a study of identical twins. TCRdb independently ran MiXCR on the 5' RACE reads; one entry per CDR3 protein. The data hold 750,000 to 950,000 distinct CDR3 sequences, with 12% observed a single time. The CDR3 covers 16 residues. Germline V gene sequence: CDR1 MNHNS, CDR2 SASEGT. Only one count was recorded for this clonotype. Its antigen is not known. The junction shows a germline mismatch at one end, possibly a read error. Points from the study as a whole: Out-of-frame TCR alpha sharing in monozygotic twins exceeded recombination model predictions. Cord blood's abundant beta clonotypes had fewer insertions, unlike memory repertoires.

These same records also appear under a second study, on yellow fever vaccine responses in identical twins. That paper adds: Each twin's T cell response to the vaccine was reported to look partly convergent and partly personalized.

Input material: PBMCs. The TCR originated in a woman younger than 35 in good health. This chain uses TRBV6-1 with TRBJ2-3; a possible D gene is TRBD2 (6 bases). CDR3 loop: CASRRGFAKKTVTQYF. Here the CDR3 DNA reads TGTGCCAGCAGACGGGGGTTTGCGAAAAAGACAGTTACGCAGTATTTT.